These T cell receptor beta chains were read from a single sample in a study of regulatory T cells in long-lasting Graves disease. TCRdb re-called the multiplex PCR reads through MiXCR, storing one row per CDR3 protein. The table includes 350,000 to 500,000 distinct CDR3 sequences, 14% detected once. In addition, the sample was reused for a study of T cells in Graves' hyperthyroidism and ophthalmopathy.

Sequences were derived from peripheral blood mononuclear cells (PBMCs), sampled at new diagnosis, from a patient treated with antithyroid drugs. The source is a woman between 45 and 65 years old with Graves disease. Both conserved end residues are part of each CDR3. Each record gives: V gene, J gene, D gene, clone size, CDR3 DNA, CDR3 protein. A D gene is named only where the DNA matches it firmly. Only part of the rows carry a size: once, few, many, or a class if the clone is expanded.

v_call: TRBV3-1; j_call: TRBJ2-5; d_call: TRBD2; clone_size: many; cdr3_nt: TGTGCCAGCAGCCAGGGGACTAGCGGGCTCCAAGAGACCCAGTACTTC; cdr3_aa: CASSQGTSGLQETQYF
v_call: TRBV20-1; j_call: TRBJ2-7; d_call: TRBD2; clone_size: .; cdr3_nt: TGCAGTGCTAGTCGCCTGAGCGGGGGAAACTACGAGCAGTACTTC; cdr3_aa: CSASRLSGGNYEQYF
v_call: TRBV25-1; j_call: TRBJ2-5; d_call: TRBD1; clone_size: .; cdr3_nt: TGTGCCAGCGCCGGGACAGCCTTAGGGTCCCAGTACTTC; cdr3_aa: CASAGTALGSQYF
v_call: TRBV27; j_call: TRBJ1-1; d_call: .; clone_size: many; cdr3_nt: TGTGCCAGCACCGGGACAAGCTTCATGAACACTGAAGCTTTCTTT; cdr3_aa: CASTGTSFMNTEAFF
v_call: TRBV5-1; j_call: TRBJ2-1; d_call: .; clone_size: .; cdr3_nt: TGCGCCAGCAGCTTTGGCCAGGGGAGCTCCTACAATGAGCAGTTCTTC; cdr3_aa: CASSFGQGSSYNEQFF
v_call: TRBV19; j_call: TRBJ1-1; d_call: .; clone_size: few; cdr3_nt: TGTGCCAGTAGTATGGGCAACAGGCACACTGAAGCTTTCTTT; cdr3_aa: CASSMGNRHTEAFF
v_call: TRBV19; j_call: TRBJ2-1; d_call: .; clone_size: .; cdr3_nt: TGTGCCAGTAGTAGCGGACCGATTACCTACAATGAGCAGTTCTTC; cdr3_aa: CASSSGPITYNEQFF
v_call: TRBV27; j_call: TRBJ2-7; d_call: TRBD1; clone_size: many; cdr3_nt: TGTGCCAGCAGACTACAGGGGGGCAAGCAGTACTTC; cdr3_aa: CASRLQGGKQYF
v_call: TRBV5-8; j_call: TRBJ2-1; d_call: .; clone_size: many; cdr3_nt: TGTGCCAGCAGCTCTAACAGGGTCCACAGCTCCTACAATGAGCAGTTCTTC; cdr3_aa: CASSSNRVHSSYNEQFF
v_call: TRBV12-3/TRBV12-4; j_call: TRBJ2-3; d_call: .; clone_size: many; cdr3_nt: TGTGCCAGCAGCCGAAGCTCACAACCAGATACGCAGTATTTT; cdr3_aa: CASSRSSQPDTQYF
v_call: TRBV25-1; j_call: TRBJ1-2; d_call: .; clone_size: .; cdr3_nt: TGTGCCAGCAGTGAAGCCGGGTTTACAGTAGCCAATGGCTACACCTTC; cdr3_aa: CASSEAGFTVANGYTF
v_call: TRBV5-1; j_call: TRBJ1-1; d_call: .; clone_size: .; cdr3_nt: TGCGCCAGCAGCTTGGAGGGGGAGGACACTGAAGCTTTCTTT; cdr3_aa: CASSLEGEDTEAFF
v_call: TRBV20-1; j_call: TRBJ2-1; d_call: TRBD2; clone_size: many; cdr3_nt: TGCAGTGCTAGTGAGCCTAGCGGGAGGGCCAATGAGCAGTTCTTC; cdr3_aa: CSASEPSGRANEQFF
v_call: TRBV4-1; j_call: TRBJ1-5; d_call: .; clone_size: once; cdr3_nt: TGCGCCAGCAGCCTCAGACAGTCTTCTCCTAATCAGCCCCAGCATTTT; cdr3_aa: CASSLRQSSPNQPQHF
v_call: TRBV13; j_call: TRBJ2-7; d_call: .; clone_size: few; cdr3_nt: TGTGCCAGCAGCTTAGGGCGTTCGAGCTCCTACGAGCAGTACTTC; cdr3_aa: CASSLGRSSSYEQYF
v_call: TRBV6-1; j_call: TRBJ2-7; d_call: TRBD2; clone_size: many; cdr3_nt: TGTGCCAGCAGGCGGACTAGCGGGACCTACGAGCAGTACTTC; cdr3_aa: CASRRTSGTYEQYF
v_call: TRBV5-5; j_call: TRBJ2-2; d_call: .; clone_size: .; cdr3_nt: TGTGCCAGCAGTTTTGGACCCGGGGAGCTGTTTTTT; cdr3_aa: CASSFGPGELFF
v_call: TRBV24-1; j_call: TRBJ2-2; d_call: .; clone_size: many; cdr3_nt: TGTGCCACCAGTGATACAGGTGGAGCCGGGGAGCTGTTTTTT; cdr3_aa: CATSDTGGAGELFF
v_call: TRBV6-5; j_call: TRBJ2-5; d_call: .; clone_size: .; cdr3_nt: TGTGCCAGCAGTTACTCGTGGTCGGGGGGCGAAGAGACCCAGTACTTC; cdr3_aa: CASSYSWSGGEETQYF
v_call: TRBV10-3; j_call: TRBJ2-5; d_call: .; clone_size: many; cdr3_nt: TGTGCCATCAGTGAGTCCCCCGGGACCCTTCGCGGAGAGACCCAGTACTTC; cdr3_aa: CAISESPGTLRGETQYF
v_call: TRBV10-3; j_call: TRBJ2-6; d_call: .; clone_size: many; cdr3_nt: TGTGCCATCAGTGGGGAATCGGGGGCTGGGGCCAACGTCCTGACTTTC; cdr3_aa: CAISGESGAGANVLTF
v_call: TRBV5-1; j_call: TRBJ1-2; d_call: TRBD1; clone_size: few; cdr3_nt: TGCGCCAGCAGCATGCCCACAGGGGGCCGTGGCTACACCTTC; cdr3_aa: CASSMPTGGRGYTF
v_call: TRBV4-1; j_call: TRBJ2-7; d_call: TRBD2; clone_size: few; cdr3_nt: TGCGCCAGCAGCCAAGGGAGGGGGACTAGCGGGAGCGAGCAGTACTTC; cdr3_aa: CASSQGRGTSGSEQYF
v_call: TRBV7-8; j_call: TRBJ2-5; d_call: TRBD2; clone_size: many; cdr3_nt: TGTGCCAGCACCGCACCAAGACTAGCGGGAGTTAGGCAAGAGACCCAGTACTTC; cdr3_aa: CASTAPRLAGVRQETQYF
v_call: TRBV9; j_call: TRBJ1-6; d_call: .; clone_size: .; cdr3_nt: TGTGCCAGCAGCGTATTTTCGGGAGATAATTCACCCCTCCACTTT; cdr3_aa: CASSVFSGDNSPLHF
v_call: TRBV18; j_call: TRBJ2-1; d_call: TRBD1; clone_size: many; cdr3_nt: TGTGCCAGCTCACCACCGGGACAGCTCTACAATGAGCAGTTCTTC; cdr3_aa: CASSPPGQLYNEQFF
v_call: TRBV11-2; j_call: TRBJ2-7; d_call: .; clone_size: many; cdr3_nt: TGTGCCAGCAGCTTAGCAGAGATAAGCTCCTACGAGCAGTACTTC; cdr3_aa: CASSLAEISSYEQYF
v_call: TRBV20-1; j_call: TRBJ2-5; d_call: .; clone_size: many; cdr3_nt: TGCAGTGCTATGGAAGAGACCCAGTACTTC; cdr3_aa: CSAMEETQYF
v_call: TRBV5-1; j_call: TRBJ2-7; d_call: .; clone_size: .; cdr3_nt: TGCGCCAGCAGCCTCGCACAGGGGAGGTCCTACGAGCAGTACTTC; cdr3_aa: CASSLAQGRSYEQYF
v_call: TRBV2; j_call: TRBJ2-1; d_call: TRBD1; clone_size: .; cdr3_nt: TGTGCCAGCAGGCAAGGACAGGTCGCCCACAATGAGCAGTTCTTC; cdr3_aa: CASRQGQVAHNEQFF
v_call: TRBV19; j_call: TRBJ2-1; d_call: .; clone_size: .; cdr3_nt: TGTGCCAGTTCTTGGGAGTTAGGCAATGAGCAGTTCTTC; cdr3_aa: CASSWELGNEQFF
v_call: TRBV5-1; j_call: TRBJ2-7; d_call: TRBD2; clone_size: many; cdr3_nt: TGCGCCAGCAGCTCGAACCAACTAGCGGGAGCCTACGAGCAGTACTTC; cdr3_aa: CASSSNQLAGAYEQYF
v_call: TRBV2; j_call: TRBJ2-3; d_call: .; clone_size: many; cdr3_nt: TGTGCCAGCAGTGGAAGGTGGAGCACAGATACGCAGTATTTT; cdr3_aa: CASSGRWSTDTQYF
v_call: TRBV5-1; j_call: TRBJ2-5; d_call: TRBD2; clone_size: .; cdr3_nt: TGCGCCAGCAGCTGGGAATGGGGACTAGCGGGACAAGAGACCCAGTACTTC; cdr3_aa: CASSWEWGLAGQETQYF
v_call: TRBV29-1; j_call: TRBJ1-4; d_call: .; clone_size: .; cdr3_nt: TGCAGCGTCGAACAGGGCGCGAATGAAAAACTGTTTTTT; cdr3_aa: CSVEQGANEKLFF
v_call: TRBV5-1; j_call: TRBJ2-7; d_call: .; clone_size: many; cdr3_nt: TGCGCCAGCAGCCCGTTGGGGGAGGTGTACGAGCAGTACTTC; cdr3_aa: CASSPLGEVYEQYF
v_call: TRBV11-3; j_call: TRBJ2-3; d_call: TRBD1; clone_size: many; cdr3_nt: TGTGCCAGCAGCTTAAGGACAGGCGCCGGAGATACGCAGTATTTT; cdr3_aa: CASSLRTGAGDTQYF
v_call: TRBV7-2; j_call: TRBJ2-1; d_call: .; clone_size: many; cdr3_nt: TGTGCCAGCAGCTTAGGGGGTGGGGTCGGCCATGAGCAGTTCTTC; cdr3_aa: CASSLGGGVGHEQFF
v_call: TRBV29-1; j_call: TRBJ2-2; d_call: .; clone_size: few; cdr3_nt: TGCAGCGTTGGTCAGGGTAGCACCGGGGAGCTGTTTTTT; cdr3_aa: CSVGQGSTGELFF
v_call: TRBV5-1; j_call: TRBJ2-1; d_call: .; clone_size: many; cdr3_nt: TGCGCCAGCAGCAATCAGGGAGCCAATTACAATGAGCAGTTCTTC; cdr3_aa: CASSNQGANYNEQFF
v_call: TRBV19; j_call: TRBJ1-1; d_call: TRBD1; clone_size: few; cdr3_nt: TGTGCCAGCCGACAGGGTCCCACGAACACTGAAGCTTTCTTT; cdr3_aa: CASRQGPTNTEAFF
v_call: TRBV7-2; j_call: TRBJ1-2; d_call: .; clone_size: many; cdr3_nt: TGTGCCAGCAGCGTAGAGGCAGGGCGTCCCCTCTATGGCTACACCTTC; cdr3_aa: CASSVEAGRPLYGYTF
v_call: TRBV28; j_call: TRBJ2-1; d_call: .; clone_size: many; cdr3_nt: TGTGCCAGCAGTTTAGGCGGGTTCTCCTACAATGAGCAGTTCTTC; cdr3_aa: CASSLGGFSYNEQFF
v_call: TRBV5-1; j_call: TRBJ2-7; d_call: .; clone_size: few; cdr3_nt: TGCGCCAGCAGCGACCCGGGACGGCCCTACGAGCAGTACTTC; cdr3_aa: CASSDPGRPYEQYF
v_call: TRBV29-1; j_call: TRBJ2-4; d_call: .; clone_size: .; cdr3_nt: TGCAGCGCCGGGCGGGACGAAGCCAAAAACATTCAGTACTTC; cdr3_aa: CSAGRDEAKNIQYF
v_call: TRBV6-5; j_call: TRBJ1-5; d_call: TRBD1; clone_size: many; cdr3_nt: TGTGCCAGCAGTTACGACAGGGGGCTGGGACAGCCCCAGCATTTT; cdr3_aa: CASSYDRGLGQPQHF
v_call: TRBV7-9; j_call: TRBJ2-7; d_call: .; clone_size: .; cdr3_nt: TGTGCCAGCAGCTTCGTCCCAGGTAGCGGACCCTACGAGCAGTACTTC; cdr3_aa: CASSFVPGSGPYEQYF
v_call: TRBV29-1; j_call: TRBJ2-7; d_call: TRBD2; clone_size: many; cdr3_nt: TGCAGCGTTGAGGCAGGAGCGGGAGACGAGCAGTACTTC; cdr3_aa: CSVEAGAGDEQYF
v_call: TRBV6-5; j_call: TRBJ2-7; d_call: TRBD2; clone_size: few; cdr3_nt: TGTGCCAGCAGTTACTCGAGTAGCGGGAGTTACGAGCAGTACTTC; cdr3_aa: CASSYSSSGSYEQYF
v_call: TRBV3-1; j_call: TRBJ2-7; d_call: .; clone_size: .; cdr3_nt: TGTGCCAGCAGCCTTCAGGGAGGACCTTACGAGCAGTACTTC; cdr3_aa: CASSLQGGPYEQYF
v_call: TRBV5-1; j_call: TRBJ1-1; d_call: TRBD1; clone_size: many; cdr3_nt: TGCGCCAGCAGCCTATTGACAGGGGGGCTCGAGGACACTGAAGCTTTCTTT; cdr3_aa: CASSLLTGGLEDTEAFF
v_call: TRBV12-3/TRBV12-4; j_call: TRBJ2-2; d_call: .; clone_size: few; cdr3_nt: TGTGCCAGCAGTTTAGGATGGCAGGGAGCGACCGGGGAGCTGTTTTTT; cdr3_aa: CASSLGWQGATGELFF
v_call: TRBV10-2; j_call: TRBJ2-5; d_call: .; clone_size: .; cdr3_nt: TGCGCCAGCAGTTACGGGACCCTCGGGGAGACCCAGTACTTC; cdr3_aa: CASSYGTLGETQYF
v_call: TRBV12-3/TRBV12-4; j_call: TRBJ1-1; d_call: .; clone_size: few; cdr3_nt: TGTGCCGGCACCCGTTCGAACACTGAAGCTTTCTTT; cdr3_aa: CAGTRSNTEAFF
v_call: TRBV19; j_call: TRBJ2-7; d_call: .; clone_size: few; cdr3_nt: TGTGCCAGTAGTATAGGGGCACCTCCGGGACCCGCGACGAAGCAGTACTTC; cdr3_aa: CASSIGAPPGPATKQYF
v_call: TRBV5-1; j_call: TRBJ2-1; d_call: TRBD2; clone_size: few; cdr3_nt: TGCGCCAGCAGCTTGGGGCGAGCGGGAGGGTTCAATGAGCAGTTCTTC; cdr3_aa: CASSLGRAGGFNEQFF
v_call: TRBV14; j_call: TRBJ2-1; d_call: .; clone_size: many; cdr3_nt: TGTGCCAGCAGCCCTCCCCCAAAGGACAGCTACTCCTACAATGAGCAGTTCTTC; cdr3_aa: CASSPPPKDSYSYNEQFF
v_call: TRBV9; j_call: TRBJ2-2; d_call: TRBD2; clone_size: .; cdr3_nt: TGTGCCAGCAGCCCGCGACTAGCGGGAGGGGTCGGGGAGCTGTTTTTT; cdr3_aa: CASSPRLAGGVGELFF
v_call: TRBV9; j_call: TRBJ2-5; d_call: TRBD2; clone_size: many; cdr3_nt: TGTGCCAGCAGCGTAGACTTGGGGGGGGAGACCCAGTACTTC; cdr3_aa: CASSVDLGGETQYF
v_call: TRBV30; j_call: TRBJ1-1; d_call: .; clone_size: few; cdr3_nt: TGTGCCTGGATCCAGGGATGGGGAAACACTGAAGCTTTCTTT; cdr3_aa: CAWIQGWGNTEAFF